This T cell receptor beta chain was observed in a study of OX40 agonist ivuxolimab in advanced cancers. V lost 2 bases, J lost 5 bases, and 9 bases lay in between. The CDR3 has 13 amino acids. The germline V gene has CDR1 MNHEY and CDR2 SMNVEV (reference sequence). Using immunoSEQ multiplex PCR, the repertoire was profiled, and TCRdb retains in-frame clones only, with some absent. The sample lists about 25,000 clones, approximately 83% occurring once. As regards this clone: Its antigen remains unknown.

General study points: Relative to CD4+, CD8+ T cells held more expanded clones on average. The CD4+ and CD8+ T cells in the blood had expanded clonally by week 6 at 0.1 to 3.0 mg/kg.

The chain has TRBV27 and TRBJ1-1; D is perhaps TRBD1 (5 bases). This TCR derives from an adult with an advanced solid tumor such as melanoma, head and neck, liver or kidney cancer. The material sequenced was CD4+ or CD8+ T cells sorted from blood, taken in a trial of the OX40 agonist ivuxolimab. This CDR3 reads CASSLGGFTEAFF. The CDR3 region has the DNA TGTGCCAGCAGTTTAGGGGGATTTACTGAAGCTTTCTTT.